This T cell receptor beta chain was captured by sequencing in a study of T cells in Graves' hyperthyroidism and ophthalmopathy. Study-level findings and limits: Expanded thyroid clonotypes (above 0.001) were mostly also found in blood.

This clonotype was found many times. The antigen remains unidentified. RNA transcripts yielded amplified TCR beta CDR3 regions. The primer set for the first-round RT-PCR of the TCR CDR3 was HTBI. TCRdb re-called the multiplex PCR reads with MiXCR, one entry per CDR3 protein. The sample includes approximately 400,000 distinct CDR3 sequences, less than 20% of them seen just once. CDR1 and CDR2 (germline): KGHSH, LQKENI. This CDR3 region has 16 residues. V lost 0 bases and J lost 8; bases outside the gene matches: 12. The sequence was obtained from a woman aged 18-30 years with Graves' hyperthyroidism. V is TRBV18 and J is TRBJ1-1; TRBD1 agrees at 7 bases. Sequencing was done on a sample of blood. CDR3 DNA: TGTGCCAGCTCACCACCGGGGTGGGACAGCTTATTAGAAGCTTTCTTT. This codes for CASSPPGWDSLLEAFF.